This T cell receptor (beta chain) stems from a study of identical twins. This clonotype was observed many times. TCRdb re-analysed the 5' RACE reads in MiXCR, keeping a single row per CDR3 protein. This table holds 200,000 to 300,000 distinct CDR3 sequences, roughly 7.5% found once. From germline, CDR1 is DFQATT and CDR2 SNEGSKA (reference sequence). V dropped 6 bases and J dropped 6 bases, with 15 bases sitting between them. The CDR3 spans 13 residues. This same sample was also part of a study on yellow fever vaccine responses in identical twins.

The sequence came from a woman aged 18-30 years in good health. Source material: CD8+ T cells sorted from blood. The chain recombines TRBV20-1 with TRBJ2-1, with a possible D match to TRBD2 (5 bases). The CDR3 protein is CSADEERANEQFF. The CDR3 DNA follows: TGCAGTGCGGATGAGGAGAGGGCCAATGAGCAGTTCTTC.